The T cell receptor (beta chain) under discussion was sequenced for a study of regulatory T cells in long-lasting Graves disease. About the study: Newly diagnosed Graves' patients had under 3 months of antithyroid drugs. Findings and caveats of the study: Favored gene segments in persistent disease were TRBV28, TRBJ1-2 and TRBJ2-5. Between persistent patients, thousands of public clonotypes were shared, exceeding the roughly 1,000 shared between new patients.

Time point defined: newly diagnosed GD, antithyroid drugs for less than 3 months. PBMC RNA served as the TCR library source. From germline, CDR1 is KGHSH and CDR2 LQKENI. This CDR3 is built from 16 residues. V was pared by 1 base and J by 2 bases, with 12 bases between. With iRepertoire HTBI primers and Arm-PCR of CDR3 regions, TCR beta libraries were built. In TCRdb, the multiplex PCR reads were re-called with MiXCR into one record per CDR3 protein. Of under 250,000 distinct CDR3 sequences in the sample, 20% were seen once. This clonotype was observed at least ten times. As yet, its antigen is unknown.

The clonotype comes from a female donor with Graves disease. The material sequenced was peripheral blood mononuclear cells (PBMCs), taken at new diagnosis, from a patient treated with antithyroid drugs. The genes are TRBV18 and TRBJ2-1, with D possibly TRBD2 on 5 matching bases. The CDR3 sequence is CASSPRPAVAYNEQFF. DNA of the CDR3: TGTGCCAGCTCACCACGCCCAGCGGTAGCCTACAATGAGCAGTTCTTC. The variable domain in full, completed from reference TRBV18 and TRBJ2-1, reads NAGVMQNPRHLVRRRGQEARLRCSPMKGHSHVYWYRQLPEEGLKFMVYLQKENIIDESGMPKERFSAEFPKEGPSILRIQQVVRGDSAAYFCASSPRPAVAYNEQFFGPGTRLTVL.